This is a list of T cell receptor beta chains from one sample in a study of cytomegalovirus exposure and HLA in healthy donors. Measured with immunoSEQ multiplex PCR; TCRdb has only the in-frame clones, and not every one. The data contain roughly 140,000 clones, about three quarters of them singletons. Source material: PBMCs. Receptors were obtained from a man in his forties in good health and CMV-seropositive. Each CDR3 is given with its conserved first and last residue. D genes are given only for firm matches. For some rows the clone size is stated as once, few or many, or as a class when expanded; others skip it.

CDR3nt: TGTGCCTCCACAACATCCCCACAGGGTGCCTACGGGCAGTACTTC; CDR3aa: CASTTSPQGAYGQYF; v_gene: TRBV6-1; j_gene: TRBJ2-7; abundance: .; d_gene: .
CDR3nt: TGTGCCAGTACCGCGGACAGGGGGCGATTGAACAATCAGCCCCAGCATTTT; CDR3aa: CASTADRGRLNNQPQHF; v_gene: TRBV19; j_gene: TRBJ1-5; abundance: .; d_gene: TRBD1
CDR3nt: TGTGCCAGCACCCTACGGACAGCCACAGATACGCAGTATTTT; CDR3aa: CASTLRTATDTQYF; v_gene: TRBV28; j_gene: TRBJ2-3; abundance: .; d_gene: .
CDR3nt: TGCAGCGTGGGGGACAGGTCCTTCTCCTACGAGCAGTACTTC; CDR3aa: CSVGDRSFSYEQYF; v_gene: TRBV29-1; j_gene: TRBJ2-7; abundance: .; d_gene: TRBD1
CDR3nt: TGTGCCAGCAGCTTAGGGGACGGAGGGGTGAACGAGCAGTACTTC; CDR3aa: CASSLGDGGVNEQYF; v_gene: TRBV7-8; j_gene: TRBJ2-7; abundance: few; d_gene: .
CDR3nt: TGTGCCAGCAGTTTTTGGGCTAGCGGGGGGGCGCATGAGCAGTTCTTC; CDR3aa: CASSFWASGGAHEQFF; v_gene: TRBV27; j_gene: TRBJ2-1; abundance: .; d_gene: TRBD2
CDR3nt: TGTGCCAGCTCACGGGACAGGGAGGACACTGAAGCTTTCTTT; CDR3aa: CASSRDREDTEAFF; v_gene: TRBV18; j_gene: TRBJ1-1; abundance: .; d_gene: TRBD1
CDR3nt: TGTGCCAGCAGCGTAGTAATCCGGGGCACTGAAGCTTTCTTT; CDR3aa: CASSVVIRGTEAFF; v_gene: TRBV9; j_gene: TRBJ1-1; abundance: .; d_gene: .
CDR3nt: TGTGCCAGCAGCCTGGGACAGGGTAGTGAAAAACTGTTTTTT; CDR3aa: CASSLGQGSEKLFF; v_gene: TRBV4-2; j_gene: TRBJ1-4; abundance: .; d_gene: TRBD1
CDR3nt: TGTGCCAGCAGTTTATCGGCAGGGCACTACGAGCAGTACTTC; CDR3aa: CASSLSAGHYEQYF; v_gene: TRBV27; j_gene: TRBJ2-7; abundance: .; d_gene: .
CDR3nt: TGTGCCAGCAGTGCGCTCTCTGCTCTCGGGACAGGGTTCGGCGAGCAGTACTTC; CDR3aa: CASSALSALGTGFGEQYF; v_gene: TRBV6-1; j_gene: TRBJ2-7; abundance: once; d_gene: TRBD1
CDR3nt: TGTGCCAGCTCACTTAAACAGGGGTTGAACACTGAAGCTTTCTTT; CDR3aa: CASSLKQGLNTEAFF; v_gene: TRBV18; j_gene: TRBJ1-1; abundance: .; d_gene: TRBD1
CDR3nt: TGTGCCACCAGCAGAAATTCACAGTCTGAAGCTTTCTTT; CDR3aa: CATSRNSQSEAFF; v_gene: TRBV15; j_gene: TRBJ1-1; abundance: .; d_gene: .
CDR3nt: TGTGCCAGCAGCCCAGCGGGCTCCTACAATGAGCAGTTCTTC; CDR3aa: CASSPAGSYNEQFF; v_gene: TRBV2; j_gene: TRBJ2-1; abundance: .; d_gene: .
CDR3nt: TGCGCCAGCAGCTTGGAGGGGTTGGCTTGGACTGAAGCTTTCTTT; CDR3aa: CASSLEGLAWTEAFF; v_gene: TRBV5-1; j_gene: TRBJ1-1; abundance: .; d_gene: .
CDR3nt: TGCGCCAGCAGCTCGGGACAGGGGCACTATGGCTACACCTTC; CDR3aa: CASSSGQGHYGYTF; v_gene: TRBV5-1; j_gene: TRBJ1-2; abundance: .; d_gene: TRBD1
CDR3nt: TGCGCCAGCAGCCAAGAGTCAGGGTACTACGAGCAGTACTTC; CDR3aa: CASSQESGYYEQYF; v_gene: TRBV4-3; j_gene: TRBJ2-7; abundance: .; d_gene: .
CDR3nt: TGTGCCAGCAACCCCCTAGGGGGGGGTTATGGCTACACCTTC; CDR3aa: CASNPLGGGYGYTF; v_gene: TRBV28; j_gene: TRBJ1-2; abundance: .; d_gene: .
CDR3nt: TGTGCCAGCGAGGAGGGCTCTGGAAACACCATATATTTT; CDR3aa: CASEEGSGNTIYF; v_gene: TRBV2; j_gene: TRBJ1-3; abundance: .; d_gene: .
CDR3nt: TGTGCCAGCAGCCAAGGACTAGCGGGTTTCTCCTACGAGCAGTACTTC; CDR3aa: CASSQGLAGFSYEQYF; v_gene: TRBV7-8; j_gene: TRBJ2-7; abundance: .; d_gene: TRBD2
CDR3nt: TGCGCCAGCAGCTTGGCCGGAGCGGGGGGGCCGAACGAGCAGTACTTC; CDR3aa: CASSLAGAGGPNEQYF; v_gene: TRBV5-1; j_gene: TRBJ2-7; abundance: once; d_gene: TRBD2
CDR3nt: TGTGCCAGCAGCCAAGATTTTGCGAGCGGGGGTTCCTACAATGAGCAGTTCTTC; CDR3aa: CASSQDFASGGSYNEQFF; v_gene: TRBV14; j_gene: TRBJ2-1; abundance: .; d_gene: TRBD2
CDR3nt: TGTGCCAGTAGGGCGGGGCCGGGCAATGAGCAGTTCTTC; CDR3aa: CASRAGPGNEQFF; v_gene: TRBV19; j_gene: TRBJ2-1; abundance: .; d_gene: .
CDR3nt: TGTGCCTGGAGCGCCGGGACAGGGCTCTACGAGCAGTACTTC; CDR3aa: CAWSAGTGLYEQYF; v_gene: TRBV30; j_gene: TRBJ2-7; abundance: .; d_gene: TRBD1
CDR3nt: TGCGCCAGCAGCTTTGGCAGCGCCTACGAGCAGTACTTC; CDR3aa: CASSFGSAYEQYF; v_gene: TRBV5-1; j_gene: TRBJ2-7; abundance: .; d_gene: .
CDR3nt: TGTGCCAGCAGCGGGGGTCAGCCCCAGCATTTT; CDR3aa: CASSGGQPQHF; v_gene: TRBV2; j_gene: TRBJ1-5; abundance: .; d_gene: .
CDR3nt: TGTGCCAGCAGCTTACTATCGAGTAACACTGAAGCTTTCTTT; CDR3aa: CASSLLSSNTEAFF; v_gene: TRBV11-3; j_gene: TRBJ1-1; abundance: .; d_gene: .
CDR3nt: TGTGCCAGCAGTGACAGGGGATCCTACGAGCAGTACTTC; CDR3aa: CASSDRGSYEQYF; v_gene: TRBV14; j_gene: TRBJ2-7; abundance: .; d_gene: TRBD1
CDR3nt: TGTGCCAGTAGTATAGAATCGGCAGGTGCTAACACCGGGGAGCTGTTTTTT; CDR3aa: CASSIESAGANTGELFF; v_gene: TRBV19; j_gene: TRBJ2-2; abundance: .; d_gene: .
CDR3nt: TGTGCCAGCAGTTACGAGCAGGGGAGCTCTGGAAACACCATATATTTT; CDR3aa: CASSYEQGSSGNTIYF; v_gene: TRBV6-5; j_gene: TRBJ1-3; abundance: .; d_gene: .
CDR3nt: TGCGCCAGCAGCTACAACCGGGACACCACCTACGAGCAGTACTTC; CDR3aa: CASSYNRDTTYEQYF; v_gene: TRBV5-1; j_gene: TRBJ2-7; abundance: .; d_gene: .
CDR3nt: TGTGCCAGCAGCGTAGGATTAGCGGGAGCTTACGAGCAGTACTTC; CDR3aa: CASSVGLAGAYEQYF; v_gene: TRBV9; j_gene: TRBJ2-7; abundance: .; d_gene: TRBD2
CDR3nt: TGTGCCAGTAGTATGGTTAGCGGGAGGGCCCAAGAGACCCAGTACTTC; CDR3aa: CASSMVSGRAQETQYF; v_gene: TRBV19; j_gene: TRBJ2-5; abundance: .; d_gene: TRBD2
CDR3nt: TGTGCCAGCAGTTTAGGGGGCGCCTTCAATCAGCCCCAGCATTTT; CDR3aa: CASSLGGAFNQPQHF; v_gene: TRBV28; j_gene: TRBJ1-5; abundance: .; d_gene: .
CDR3nt: TGCGCCAGCAGCTTGGGAGCGGGGGGGTTTGATGAGCAGTTCTTC; CDR3aa: CASSLGAGGFDEQFF; v_gene: TRBV5-1; j_gene: TRBJ2-1; abundance: .; d_gene: TRBD2
CDR3nt: TGCGCCAGCAGCTTCAGACTAGCGGCGTCAGGCGAGCAGTACTTC; CDR3aa: CASSFRLAASGEQYF; v_gene: TRBV5-1; j_gene: TRBJ2-7; abundance: .; d_gene: TRBD2
CDR3nt: TGTGCCAGCTCTGACGGCGATAGTACGGGGAAACTGTTTTTT; CDR3aa: CASSDGDSTGKLFF; v_gene: TRBV18; j_gene: TRBJ1-4; abundance: .; d_gene: .
CDR3nt: TGCGCCAGCAGTGAGTCGTATAACAGGGGGAGGAATGAGCAGTTCTTC; CDR3aa: CASSESYNRGRNEQFF; v_gene: TRBV10-1; j_gene: TRBJ2-1; abundance: .; d_gene: TRBD1
CDR3nt: TGCAGCGTTTCAATGACTAGCGGGGAAACAGATACGCAGTATTTT; CDR3aa: CSVSMTSGETDTQYF; v_gene: TRBV29-1; j_gene: TRBJ2-3; abundance: .; d_gene: TRBD2
CDR3nt: TGTGCAATACAGGAAGAGGACAGGGCCCATGGCTACACCTTC; CDR3aa: CAIQEEDRAHGYTF; v_gene: TRBV6-1; j_gene: TRBJ1-2; abundance: once; d_gene: TRBD1
CDR3nt: TGTGCCAGCACTGGGGGGACGAACACCGGGGAGCTGTTTTTT; CDR3aa: CASTGGTNTGELFF; v_gene: TRBV6-1; j_gene: TRBJ2-2; abundance: .; d_gene: .
CDR3nt: TGTGCCAGCAGTTACATCAGGGGGCGGGAGGAAAAACTGTTTTTT; CDR3aa: CASSYIRGREEKLFF; v_gene: TRBV27; j_gene: TRBJ1-4; abundance: .; d_gene: TRBD1